The 4 T cell receptor beta chains reported below all come from one sample, sequenced in a study of blood T cells in healthy people across ages (dated by TCRdb to the mid-2010s). Library preparation used 5' RACE. This sample was sequenced with an Illumina HiSeq 2500. The second PCR ran for about 7 to 11 cycles and used a J-beta primer mix along with a sample-barcoded 5' primer. TCRdb reworked the public reads: Q25 trimming with fastp, MiXCR clone assembly, productive beta chains retained. Records with the same CDR3 protein are collapsed into one entry carrying the most frequent genes and DNA. Across this sample there are about 800,000 distinct CDR3 sequences, with over 45% seen only once. The ten largest clones take up roughly 22% of the sample. Material: blood. The receptors come from a young man in good health.

This clonotype was counted once. CDR3 sequence (DNA): TGCGCCAGACGGGACAGGGAAAGTGTCTACGAGCAGTACTTC. The encoded protein is CARRDRESVYEQYF. The chain uses TRBV10-2 and TRBJ2-4, with TRBD1 matching 9 bases. The closer fit of TRBJ2-7 to the DNA end suggests the J call may be wrong. The CDR3 is made up of 14 amino acids. CDR1 is WSHSY, CDR2 SAAADI, per germline.

This clonotype was counted a few times. The chain carries TRBV29-1 and TRBJ2-3; D is unclear. Germline CDR1 reads SQVTM; CDR2 reads ANQGSEA. The ends were cut back, 2 bases at V and 4 bases at J, with 7 bases in the middle. There are 12 residues in the CDR3. The CDR3 bases are TGCAGCGTTGAAAGAACCCCAGATACGCAGTATTTT. Residues: CSVERTPDTQYF.

The table lists this clonotype with a few counts. V usage is TRBV29-1 and J usage is TRBJ1-2; tentative D call: TRBD1 (5 bases). V was cut by 3 bases and J by 6 bases, with 23 bases left in between. The CDR3 extends over 16 amino acids. The germline V gene encodes CDR1 SQVTM and CDR2 ANQGSEA. CDR3 bases: TGCAGCGTTGATGGGCGGGGGTTACCCGAAAAAGATGGCTACACCTTC. This gives the protein CSVDGRGLPEKDGYTF. Drawing the rest from reference TRBV29-1 and TRBJ1-2, the complete variable domain is SAVISQKPSRDICQRGTSLTIQCQVDSQVTMMFWYRQQPGQSLTLIATANQGSEATYESGFVIDKFPISRPNLTFSTLTVSNMSPEDSSIYLCSVDGRGLPEKDGYTFGSGTRLTVV.

The chain is built from TRBV14 and TRBJ2-1; 8 bases map to TRBD2. Germline CDR1 and CDR2: SGHDN and FVKESK. This CDR3 contains 14 residues. V shed 4 bases, J shed 12 bases, and the junction held 11 bases outside the gene matches. CDR3 residues: CASSPRLSGSGQFF. The CDR3 coding sequence is TGTGCCAGCAGCCCAAGGTTGAGCGGGAGTGGGCAGTTCTTC.